One and the same sample provided the 3 T cell receptor beta chains below, sequenced in a study of beta chain features in type 1 diabetes. Their recognized antigens are unknown. Expressed TCRB transcripts were sequenced, since all the RNA that had been isolated was reverse transcribed. Clones were read by immunoSEQ multiplex PCR, and TCRdb kept only the in-frame ones, dropping some. The repertoire includes roughly 140,000 clones, approximately 10% of them detected once, and 0.4% to 0.55% sits in the top ten. Regarding the study as a whole: Type 1 diabetes patients showed a moderate but significant shortening of TCRB CDR3s in all four CD4+ subsets.

The sequencing sample was made of central memory CD4+ T cells from blood. All receptors come from a man under 40 with type 1 diabetes.

This clone was observed a few times. The J gene is TRBJ1-1, the V gene TRBV29-1; 9 bases match TRBD1. Germline loops: CDR1 SQVTM, CDR2 ANQGSEA. The CDR3 is 14 amino acids. The chain's CDR3 is CSVHGQGMGTEAFF. DNA of the CDR3: TGCAGTGTCCACGGACAGGGGATGGGAACTGAAGCTTTCTTT.

The genes are TRBV27 and TRBJ2-7, with TRBD2 identical over 7 bases. Germline V gene lookup returns CDR1 MNHEY and CDR2 SMNVEV (reference sequence). The CDR3 consists of 13 residues. The trim removed 7 bases at V and 9 bases at J, leaving 12 bases unmatched. The CDR3 is CASTISGNGPQYF. The CDR3 nucleotides read TGTGCCAGCACCATCAGCGGGAACGGGCCGCAGTACTTC.

V usage is TRBV9 and J usage is TRBJ2-5; 7 bases agree with TRBD1. This CDR3 spans 15 amino acids. Per the germline V gene, CDR1 is SGDLS and CDR2 is YYNGEE. Losses at the gene ends were 0 bases for V and 5 bases for J; bases not matched to a gene: 7. In nucleotides, the CDR3 is TGTGCCAGCAGCGTAGTAGGGGGCCAATCGGAGACCCAGTACTTC. Translation gives CASSVVGGQSETQYF.